This T cell receptor beta chain was obtained from a study of PD-1 blockade in classical Hodgkin lymphoma. Germline V gene lookup returns CDR1 MNHEY and CDR2 SMNVEV (reference sequence). There are 14 residues in the CDR3. V gave up 4 bases and J gave up 0 bases, with 10 bases separating them. Described time point: cycle 4 day 1 (C4D1), after less than 7 weeks of nivolumab. All patients relapsed after autologous stem cell transplantation, and brentuximab vedotin exposure varied. The repertoire was sequenced with immunoSEQ multiplex PCR; TCRdb's copy has only in-frame clones and lacks some. This table has just under 45,000 clones, roughly 70% appearing once.

The TCR comes from a human donor with classical Hodgkin lymphoma. This material consisted of peripheral blood mononuclear cells (PBMCs), taken before the fourth cycle of nivolumab. The chain is built from TRBV27 and TRBJ2-7, with D hard to call. In nucleotides, the CDR3 is TGTGCCAGCAGTTCCCTGGGTGCCTCCTACGAGCAGTACTTC. Translating gives CASSSLGASYEQYF.